The 20 T cell receptor beta chains presented below share a single source sample, sequenced in a study of T-cell reconstitution after alpha-beta-depleted transplantation in children. For TCRbeta, the library was prepared with unique molecular identifiers. MiXCR, applied by TCRdb to the PCR reads, yields one record per CDR3 protein. Of 100,000 or so distinct CDR3 sequences listed, about 6% are singletons. This specimen was PBMCs, mostly from graft donor cells, taken 60 days after TCRalphabeta/CD19-depleted stem cell transplant. These receptors all stem from a female patient aged 2-15 years who had a stem cell transplant for Fanconi anemia, so the T cells may come from the graft donor.

V usage is TRBV20-1 and J usage is TRBJ2-3, with 9 bases lining up with TRBD2. V lost 5 bases, J lost 1 base, and 4 bases stayed unmatched. Germline loops: CDR1 DFQATT, CDR2 SNEGSKA (reference sequence). The CDR3 loop spans 14 amino acids. In DNA form, the CDR3 reads TGCAGTGCTTTTCTAGCGGGGCGCACAGATACGCAGTATTTT. It encodes CSAFLAGRTDTQYF.

The table lists this clonotype with many counts. This chain connects TRBV20-1 to TRBJ2-5, with 7 bases aligning to TRBD2. This CDR3 comprises 17 residues. From germline, CDR1 is DFQATT and CDR2 SNEGSKA (reference sequence). Trimming cost V 0 bases and J 0 bases; bases outside gene matches: 10. The DNA of the CDR3 is TGCAGTGCTAGAGATCGATGGGGGGGTGGGTACCAAGAGACCCAGTACTTC. It is translated as CSARDRWGGGYQETQYF.

This clonotype came up many times. One end of the junction does not line up with germline, which may come from a read error. The rearrangement links TRBV5-1 to TRBJ2-7; 8 bases agree with TRBD2. The CDR3 runs 12 residues. From germline, CDR1 is SGHRS and CDR2 YFSETQ. The CDR3 DNA reads as TGCGCCAGCAGCTTGGATCGGACTAGCCTGGACTTC. Protein sequence: CASSLDRTSLDF.

This clonotype has at least ten counts. V usage is TRBV12-3 or TRBV12-4 and J usage is TRBJ2-7; 13 bases match TRBD2. Trimming removed 6 bases from V and 5 bases from J; junction bases left unmatched: 7. The CDR3 spans 15 residues. The CDR3 coding sequence is TGTGCCAGCAGCCCCAGACTAGCGGGAGGTAACGAGCAGTACTTC. It is translated as CASSPRLAGGNEQYF.

On this clonotype: This may be a read error, as it is one base from a much larger clone. This chain uses TRBV3-1 with TRBJ2-6; D call uncertain. The V end lost 7 bases, the J end lost 4 bases, and 14 bases lay between the germline ends. CDR3 length: 15 residues. CDR1 and CDR2 from the germline V gene are LGHDT and YNNKEL (reference sequence). Here the CDR3 reads CASTPHAIGANVLTF. The DNA for the CDR3 is TGTGCCAGCACCCCACATGCGATCGGGGCCAACGTCCTGACTTTC.

The table lists this clonotype with a few counts. V gene TRBV3-1 combines with J gene TRBJ2-7, with TRBD1 matching 12 bases. Germline trimming cut 0 bases from V and 4 bases from J; bases unmatched to any gene: 4. This CDR3 is built from 16 residues. Germline values: CDR1 LGHDT, CDR2 YNNKEL (reference sequence). The chain's CDR3 is CASSQDTGQGAYEQYF. The CDR3, as DNA: TGTGCCAGCAGCCAAGATACGGGACAGGGGGCGTACGAGCAGTACTTC.

The chain carries TRBV10-3 and TRBJ2-2, with a tentative D call TRBD1 (6 bases). The CDR3 length is 13 residues. V shed 7 bases and J shed 4 bases, with 10 bases lying between them. Germline values: CDR1 ENHRY, CDR2 SYGVKD. CDR3 nucleotide sequence: TGTGCCATCACCGGACAGACCACCGGGGAGCTGTTTTTT. This codes for CAITGQTTGELFF.

This clonotype has just a few counts. J is TRBJ2-7 and V is TRBV6-2 or TRBV6-3, with D possibly matching TRBD2 (6 bases). The CDR3 covers 16 residues. CDR1 and CDR2 from the germline V gene are MNHEY and SVGEGT. Trimming removed 6 bases at V and 0 bases at J, with 18 bases between. The CDR3, as DNA: TGTGCCAGCAGCCTTTATGGCGGGGAAAGCTCCTACGAGCAGTACTTC. The encoded protein is CASSLYGGESSYEQYF.

This clonotype was counted ten times or more. The genes are TRBV29-1 and TRBJ2-6; D not resolved. The CDR3 covers 15 residues. V dropped 1 base and J dropped 0 bases, with 7 bases sitting between them. CDR1 and CDR2 (germline): SQVTM, ANQGSEA. The CDR3 DNA reads TGCAGCGTTGAAGGGGCCCGCTCTGGGGCCAACGTCCTGACTTTC. This codes for CSVEGARSGANVLTF.

This clonotype has at least ten counts. The chain combines TRBV18 with TRBJ1-1, with D possibly being TRBD1 (6 bases). CDR1 is KGHSH and CDR2 is LQKENI in the germline V gene. Between the trimmed V and J ends, which lost 3 bases and 2 bases, there was a span of 13 bases. The CDR3 sequence is 15 residues long. This CDR3 reads CASSPFGQTNTEAFF. DNA of the CDR3: TGTGCCAGCTCACCGTTTGGACAGACCAACACTGAAGCTTTCTTT.

The chain couples TRBV7-9 to TRBJ2-1, with D hard to call. V was trimmed by 5 bases and J by 7 bases, leaving 18 bases between them. CDR3 length: 15 residues. Germline CDR1 SEHNR, CDR2 FQNEAQ (reference sequence). The chain's CDR3 is CASSPVGGAGNEQFF. The CDR3 DNA reads as TGTGCCAGCAGCCCCGTGGGCGGTGCTGGGAATGAGCAGTTCTTC.

This clonotype was found many times. The chain combines TRBV5-1 with TRBJ2-7; TRBD1 agrees at 7 bases. Unmatched junction bases numbered 7, after V lost 5 bases and J lost 2 bases. This CDR3 is built from 14 residues. CDR1 and CDR2 from the germline V gene are SGHRS and YFSETQ. Written as DNA, the CDR3 is TGCGCCAGCAGGGCTACCACAGGGGCCTACGAGCAGTACTTC. Residues: CASRATTGAYEQYF.

This clonotype was detected ten times or more. V is TRBV6-2 or TRBV6-3 and J is TRBJ2-7; possibly TRBD2 for D (6 bases). Trimming cost V 1 base and J 4 bases, with 14 bases left between them. CDR1 MNHEY and CDR2 SVGEGT come from the germline V gene. The CDR3 extends over 15 amino acids. The CDR3 region is CASSYLPGLHYEQYF. The CDR3 DNA follows: TGTGCCAGCAGTTACTTGCCGGGACTCCATTACGAGCAGTACTTC.

This clonotype was seen at least ten times. The J gene is TRBJ2-3, the V gene TRBV9; D possibly uses TRBD1 or TRBD2 (6 bases each). The V gene lost 7 bases and the J gene lost 1 base, with 10 bases spanning the gap. The CDR3 sequence is 13 residues long. Per the germline V gene, CDR1 is SGDLS and CDR2 is YYNGEE. CDR3 sequence reads: CASGGGGTDTQYF. As DNA, the CDR3 is TGTGCCAGCGGGGGCGGGGGCACAGATACGCAGTATTTT. Drawing the rest from reference TRBV9 and TRBJ2-3, the complete variable domain is DSGVTQTPKHLITATGQRVTLRCSPRSGDLSVYWYQQSLDQGLQFLIQYYNGEERAKGNILERFSAQQFPDLHSELNLSSLELGDSALYFCASGGGGTDTQYFGPGTRLTVL.

The chain recombines TRBV20-1 with TRBJ2-5, with 14 bases lining up with TRBD2. Germline V gene data show CDR1 as DFQATT and CDR2 as SNEGSKA (reference sequence). The trim removed 4 bases at V and 5 bases at J, leaving 15 bases unmatched. The CDR3 sequence is 18 residues long. The CDR3 loop is CSAIFGGTSGSRGETQYF. The DNA of the CDR3 is TGCAGTGCTATTTTTGGGGGGACTAGCGGGAGCCGCGGGGAGACCCAGTACTTC.

The chain recombines TRBV12-3 or TRBV12-4 with TRBJ1-2, with a weak D call TRBD1 (6 bases). Trimming cost V 6 bases and J 5 bases, with 22 bases left between them. This CDR3 comprises 16 residues. CDR3 sequence: CASRPQGTPPPYGYTF. Written as DNA, the CDR3 is TGTGCCAGCAGACCACAGGGTACCCCGCCCCCATATGGCTACACCTTC.

This clonotype showed up many times. The chain recombines TRBV20-1 with TRBJ2-3; D remains ambiguous. V was shortened by 3 bases and J by 0 bases, with 7 bases between the two germline ends. Germline V gene lookup returns CDR1 DFQATT and CDR2 SNEGSKA (reference sequence). CDR3 size: 13 residues. In nucleotides, the CDR3 is TGCAGTGCTAGTCCCTATAGCACAGATACGCAGTATTTT. It yields the protein CSASPYSTDTQYF.

This clonotype was found many times. The chain combines TRBV29-1 with TRBJ2-1; a possible D gene is TRBD1 (6 bases). CDR1 and CDR2 from the germline V gene are SQVTM and ANQGSEA. V was clipped by 5 bases and J by 1 base, with 12 bases between them. This CDR3 is 14 amino acids long. CDR3 nucleotides: TGCAGCGTTACAGGGCAAGTATCCTACAATGAGCAGTTCTTC. It specifies CSVTGQVSYNEQFF.

This clonotype was detected ten times or more. The chain uses TRBV9 and TRBJ2-7; D is ambiguous. Germline V gene sequence: CDR1 SGDLS, CDR2 YYNGEE. The CDR3 totals 14 residues. With 0 bases removed from V and 0 bases from J, the gap between germline ends came to 7 bases. Here the CDR3 reads CASSVGVNSYEQYF. CDR3 nucleotide sequence: TGTGCCAGCAGCGTAGGGGTCAACTCCTACGAGCAGTACTTC.

In this sample, this clonotype turned up many times. This sequence joins TRBV12-3 or TRBV12-4 and TRBJ2-3; 12 bases are shared with TRBD2. The CDR3 covers 16 residues. After removal of 2 bases from V and 9 bases from J, the junction contained 9 bases not matched to a gene. The CDR3 sequence is CASSLIAGLAGQTQYF. The CDR3 DNA reads TGTGCCAGCAGTTTAATAGCCGGACTAGCGGGGCAAACGCAGTATTTT.